This entry lists 20 T cell receptor beta chains sequenced from one sample in a study of graft-versus-host responses after intestinal transplantation. No antigen has been assigned to these receptors. The data were produced by immunoSEQ multiplex PCR, yet TCRdb's version contains in-frame clones alone and is incomplete. This sample has about 94,000 clones, with around 90% found just once. Sequenced here: unstimulated CD8+ T cells sorted from spleen or lymph node cells, sampled before intestinal transplant. The receptors were gathered from a human donor who received an intestinal transplant.

This clone was seen a handful of times. The identical CDR3 is also encoded by other nucleotide sequences in the sample. The rearrangement joins TRBV6-1 to TRBJ2-7; a possible D gene is TRBD1 (5 bases). Germline CDR1 reads MNHNS; CDR2 reads SASEGT. Trimming left V 4 bases short and J 2 bases short, with 9 bases between. CDR3 length equals 13 residues. CDR3: CASSARGPYEQYF. The CDR3 coding sequence is TGTGCCAGCAGTGCAAGGGGCCCCTACGAGCAGTACTTC.

The J gene is TRBJ1-4, the V gene TRBV7-9, with D unresolved. The CDR3 is 15 residues long. Trimming shortened V by 4 bases and J by 1 base, and 10 bases separated the two germline ends. The germline V gene encodes CDR1 SEHNR and CDR2 FQNEAQ (reference sequence). CDR3 in amino acids: CASSSGKQTNEKLFF. The CDR3 DNA is TGTGCCAGCAGCTCAGGAAAGCAAACTAATGAAAAACTGTTTTTT.

The chain has TRBV7-9 and TRBJ2-7, with 13 nucleotides matching TRBD2. The CDR3 extends over 14 amino acids. Germline CDR1 reads SEHNR; CDR2 reads FQNEAQ (reference sequence). V lost 5 bases, J lost 4 bases, and 2 bases stayed unmatched. The CDR3 sequence is CASSKLAGGYEQYF. The DNA of the CDR3 is TGTGCCAGCAGCAAACTAGCGGGGGGGTACGAGCAGTACTTC. Full variable domain (missing parts from reference TRBV7-9 and TRBJ2-7): DTGVSQNPRHKITKRGQNVTFRCDPISEHNRLYWYRQTLGQGPEFLTYFQNEAQLEKSRLLSDRFSAERPKGSFSTLEIQRTEQGDSAMYLCASSKLAGGYEQYFGPGTRLTVT.

The chain uses TRBV4-1 and TRBJ1-4; maybe TRBD1 (6 bases). This CDR3 comprises 13 residues. Deletions cut 7 bases from V and 3 bases from J, with 9 bases between. CDR1 and CDR2 from the germline V gene are MGHRA and YSYEKL. DNA of the CDR3: TGCGCCAGCAACCAGGGGCCTAATGAAAAACTGTTTTTT. It encodes CASNQGPNEKLFF.

The chain uses TRBV5-1 and TRBJ2-2; TRBD1 aligns across 8 bases. The CDR3 spans 16 residues. The V and J ends lost 3 bases and 7 bases, in that order; junction bases with no gene match: 11. The germline gives CDR1 SGHRS, CDR2 YFSETQ. CDR3 coding DNA: TGCGCCAGCAGCTCCCACCGGACAGGGAAAATCGGGGAGCTGTTTTTT. It yields the protein CASSSHRTGKIGELFF.

The chain uses TRBV4-1 and TRBJ2-5; D might be TRBD1 (6 bases). Per the germline V gene, CDR1 is MGHRA and CDR2 is YSYEKL. The V end was cut by 8 bases, the J end by 3 bases, with 13 bases between. This CDR3 is 13 amino acids long. This CDR3 is CASSRRTEETQYF. In nucleotides, the CDR3 is TGCGCCAGCTCGAGGAGGACAGAAGAGACCCAGTACTTC.

The rearrangement joins TRBV19 to TRBJ1-4; TRBD1 agrees at 8 bases. The trim removed 6 bases at V and 6 bases at J, leaving 6 bases unmatched. The CDR3 is 14 amino acids. CDR1 is LNHDA, CDR2 SQIVND, per germline (reference sequence). CDR3 coding DNA: TGTGCCAGTAGCCCGGACAGGGATCATGAAAAACTGTTTTTT. It specifies CASSPDRDHEKLFF.

The chain is built from TRBV4-1 and TRBJ2-7; 9 bases match TRBD2. There are 14 residues in the CDR3. Germline loops: CDR1 MGHRA, CDR2 YSYEKL. The V gene end was trimmed by 3 bases and the J gene end by 3 bases; junction bases not matched to a gene: 3. Written as DNA, the CDR3 is TGCGCCAGCAGCCAGCTAGCGGGAAGCTACGAGCAGTACTTC. It is translated as CASSQLAGSYEQYF.

Details on this clone: Other DNA sequences from this sample encode an identical CDR3 as well. This sequence joins TRBV6-5 and TRBJ1-1; D not certain. In germline, CDR1 is MNHEY, CDR2 SVGAGI. V was cut by 5 bases and J by 0 bases, with 7 bases left in between. The CDR3 spans 13 residues. The CDR3 region has the DNA TGTGCCAGCAGTCTACGGGTGAACACTGAAGCTTTCTTT. Translated, it gives CASSLRVNTEAFF.

In DNA, the CDR3 is TGTGCCAGCAGCTTAGATCTAGCGACAGATACGCAGTATTTT. It is translated as CASSLDLATDTQYF. The chain employs TRBV11-2 and TRBJ2-3; perhaps TRBD2 as D (6 bases). V was cut by 0 bases and J by 3 bases, with 7 bases left in between. Germline V gene sequence: CDR1 SGHAT, CDR2 FQNNGV. The length of the CDR3 is 14 residues.

Only a few counts were recorded for this clone. The chain is built from TRBV28 and TRBJ2-5; TRBD1 matches at 12 bases. Germline-derived CDR1 and CDR2 are MDHEN and SYDVKM. There are 16 residues in the CDR3. V gave up 6 bases and J gave up 5 bases; unmatched junction bases: 10. The CDR3 DNA reads TGTGCCAGCAGCTGCCGGGACAGGGGGCGCGAGGAGACCCAGTACTTC. This encodes CASSCRDRGREETQYF.

This chain joins TRBV12-2 and TRBJ1-5; TRBD1 is the table's D call and was not checked against the DNA. TRBV12-2 constitutes a pseudogene. The CDR3 covers 13 residues. The CDR3 loop reads CASRLNREPPQHF. In DNA, the CDR3 is TGTGCAAGTCGCCTAAACAGGGAACCGCCCCAGCATTTT.

The chain links TRBV6-5 to TRBJ1-1; 7 bases agree with TRBD1. The CDR3 spans 14 residues. The germline V gene encodes CDR1 MNHEY and CDR2 SVGAGI. V lost 2 bases to trimming and J lost 5 bases; unmatched junction nucleotides: 5. CDR3 protein: CASSYNRGGTEAFF. The CDR3 DNA reads as TGTGCCAGCAGTTACAACAGGGGAGGTACTGAAGCTTTCTTT.

The chain links TRBV19 to TRBJ2-2; the D gene is possibly TRBD1 (6 bases). Trimming removed 6 bases at V and 8 bases at J, with 19 bases between. Germline lookup yields CDR1 LNHDA and CDR2 SQIVND (reference sequence). This CDR3 comprises 15 residues. The CDR3 spells CASRNDRTLGGELFF. The CDR3, as DNA: TGTGCCAGTAGAAACGACAGGACTCTCGGAGGGGAGCTGTTTTTT.

J is TRBJ2-7 and V is TRBV7-2, with 9 bases matching TRBD2. V dropped 5 bases and J dropped 3; count of bases not matched to a gene: 5. The CDR3 is 14 amino acids. CDR1 and CDR2 (germline): SGHTA, FQGNSA. CDR3 sequence (DNA): TGTGCCAGCAGCCCCGCTAGCGGGGACTACGAGCAGTACTTC. It encodes CASSPASGDYEQYF.

The chain combines TRBV5-1 with TRBJ2-7; 8 positions agree with TRBD1. The length of the CDR3 is 15 residues. CDR1 SGHRS and CDR2 YFSETQ come from the germline V gene. V dropped 1 base and J dropped 1; count of bases not matched to a gene: 4. CDR3 in DNA: TGCGCCAGCAGCTTGTCAGGGGGCTTATCCTACGAGCAGTACTTC. It yields the protein CASSLSGGLSYEQYF. Supplemented by reference TRBV5-1 and TRBJ2-7, the full variable domain reads KAGVTQTPRYLIKTRGQQVTLSCSPISGHRSVSWYQQTPGQGLQFLFEYFSETQRNKGNFPGRFSGRQFSNSRSEMNVSTLELGDSALYLCASSLSGGLSYEQYFGPGTRLTVT.

This clone appeared once. The CDR3 spells CASSLAIGGSYEQYF. The CDR3 nucleotides read TGTGCCAGCAGCTTAGCGATAGGCGGATCCTACGAGCAGTACTTC. This chain joins TRBV7-6 and TRBJ2-7; D unclear. CDR3 length: 15 residues. V gave up 0 bases and J gave up 1 base, with 10 bases separating them. The germline CDR1 and CDR2 sequences are SGHVS and FNYEAQ. Filled out from reference TRBV7-6 and TRBJ2-7, the complete variable domain reads GAGVSQSPRYKVTKRGQDVALRCDPISGHVSLYWYRQALGQGPEFLTYFNYEAQQDKSGLPNDRFSAERPEGSISTLTIQRTEQRDSAMYRCASSLAIGGSYEQYFGPGTRLTVT.

The chain is built from TRBV4-1 and TRBJ1-4; no clear D gene. CDR1 is MGHRA, CDR2 YSYEKL, per germline. The germline V and J ends were trimmed by 5 bases and 8 bases, with 18 bases remaining between them. This CDR3 region has 15 residues. The CDR3 nucleotides read TGCGCCAGCAGCGCCGGGGTGGGTCCGGGCGAAAAACTGTTTTTT. It translates to CASSAGVGPGEKLFF.

With regard to this clone: The junction and the germline gene differ at one end; a read error may be behind it. The gene calls are TRBV7-6 and TRBJ2-1, with TRBD2 as a possible D gene (5 bases). CDR3 length equals 16 residues. Per the germline V gene, CDR1 is SGHVS and CDR2 is FNYEAQ. The CDR3 is CASSLEGPSGRNEQLF. CDR3 DNA sequence: TGTGCCAGCAGCTTAGAGGGCCCCTCGGGGAGAAATGAGCAGCTCTTC.

The chain recombines TRBV5-4 with TRBJ1-1, with D uncertain. V lost 0 bases to trimming and J lost 7 bases, with 13 bases between them. The CDR3 runs to 14 residues. Per the germline V gene, CDR1 is SGHNT and CDR2 is YYREEE (reference sequence). CDR3 loop: CASSLGGRSVEAFF. CDR3 coding DNA: TGTGCCAGCAGCTTGGGCGGGAGGAGCGTTGAAGCTTTCTTT.